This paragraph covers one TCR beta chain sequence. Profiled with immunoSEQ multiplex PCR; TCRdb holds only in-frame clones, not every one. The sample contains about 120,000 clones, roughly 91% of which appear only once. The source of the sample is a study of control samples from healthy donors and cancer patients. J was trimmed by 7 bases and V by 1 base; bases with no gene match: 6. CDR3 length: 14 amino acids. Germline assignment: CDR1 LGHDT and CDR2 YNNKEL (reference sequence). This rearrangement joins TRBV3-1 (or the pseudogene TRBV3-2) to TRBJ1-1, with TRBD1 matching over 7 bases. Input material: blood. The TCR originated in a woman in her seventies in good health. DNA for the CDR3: TGTGCCAGCAGCCAAGTTGACCAGGGGGTTGAAGCTTTCTTT. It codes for CASSQVDQGVEAFF.